This is a list of T cell receptor beta chains from one sample in a study of T cell repertoires in cytomegalovirus infection. No antigen has been assigned to these receptors. TCRdb re-analysed the reads in MiXCR, keeping a single row per CDR3 protein. This repertoire shows 400,000 to 600,000 distinct CDR3 sequences, approximately 46% found once; its top ten account for around 45%. This specimen consisted of cultured PBMCs, obtained from culture after CMV antigen stimulation. These receptors all stem from a human donor in good health (CMV status not recorded). Some clones in this sample may be carry-over from other donors' samples. The CDR3 runs from the conserved cysteine through the conserved F or W. The D gene is left open where the match is weak. Size values are once, few and many counts, or a class for expanded clones, and some rows have none.

v_gene: TRBV20-1
d_gene: .
len: 14
abundance: .
j_gene: TRBJ1-2
CDR3nt: TGCAGTGCTAGAGGGACCACCTCTAACTATGGCTACACCTTC
CDR3aa: CSARGTTSNYGYTF

v_gene: TRBV6-2/TRBV6-3
d_gene: TRBD2
len: 16
abundance: .
j_gene: TRBJ2-1
CDR3nt: TGTGCCAGCAGCCGTAGCGGGAGAGCCCCTGGCAATGAGCAGTTCTTC
CDR3aa: CASSRSGRAPGNEQFF

v_gene: TRBV7-2
d_gene: .
len: 13
abundance: few
j_gene: TRBJ2-7
CDR3nt: TGTGCCAGCAGCTTATCAGTAATCTACGAGCAGTACTTC
CDR3aa: CASSLSVIYEQYF

v_gene: TRBV20-1
d_gene: TRBD2
len: 17
abundance: .
j_gene: TRBJ2-1
CDR3nt: TGCAGTGCTAGAGTCCTCGGGACTAGCGGGAGGTGGGATGAGCAGTTCTTC
CDR3aa: CSARVLGTSGRWDEQFF

v_gene: TRBV20-1
d_gene: TRBD2
len: 13
abundance: few
j_gene: TRBJ2-5
CDR3nt: TGCAGTGCTAGATCTAGCGGGGAGGGGACCCAGTACTTC
CDR3aa: CSARSSGEGTQYF

v_gene: TRBV28
d_gene: .
len: 13
abundance: .
j_gene: TRBJ2-3
CDR3nt: TGTGCCAGCACCCCACCCCGGATGGATACGCAGTATTTT
CDR3aa: CASTPPRMDTQYF

v_gene: TRBV7-2
d_gene: .
len: 16
abundance: .
j_gene: TRBJ1-6
CDR3nt: TGTGCCAGCAGCTGGGGTCATCGTGGAGGCAATTCACCCCTCCACTTT
CDR3aa: CASSWGHRGGNSPLHF

v_gene: TRBV20-1
d_gene: .
len: 16
abundance: .
j_gene: TRBJ1-5
CDR3nt: TGCAGTGCTAGATCCCTGAAGGGAGCGAGCAATCAGCCCCAGCATTTT
CDR3aa: CSARSLKGASNQPQHF

v_gene: TRBV2
d_gene: .
len: 13
abundance: .
j_gene: TRBJ1-5
CDR3nt: TGTGCCAGCATTCAGGGTTTGAATCAGCCCCAGCATTTT
CDR3aa: CASIQGLNQPQHF

v_gene: TRBV2
d_gene: .
len: 13
abundance: .
j_gene: TRBJ2-7
CDR3nt: TGTGCCAGCAGTGCACCCTACAGCTACGAGCAGTACTTC
CDR3aa: CASSAPYSYEQYF

v_gene: TRBV7-9
d_gene: .
len: 17
abundance: .
j_gene: TRBJ1-4
CDR3nt: TGTGCCAGCAGCTTAGGCGACTGGGGACAAGAGGGCGAAAAACTGTTTTTT
CDR3aa: CASSLGDWGQEGEKLFF

v_gene: TRBV5-1
d_gene: .
len: 15
abundance: .
j_gene: TRBJ1-4
CDR3nt: TGCGCCAGCAGCTTGGTGGGGGCGAGGGGTGAAAAACTGTTTTTT
CDR3aa: CASSLVGARGEKLFF

v_gene: TRBV7-6
d_gene: TRBD2
len: 16
abundance: few
j_gene: TRBJ2-5
CDR3nt: TGTGCCAGCAGCAGAAAAGCGGGGGGGCCGGGAGAGACCCAGTACTTC
CDR3aa: CASSRKAGGPGETQYF

v_gene: TRBV7-9
d_gene: TRBD1
len: 14
abundance: .
j_gene: TRBJ2-7
CDR3nt: TGTGCCAGCAGCTTAGCGGCAGGGGGTGATGAGCAGTACTTC
CDR3aa: CASSLAAGGDEQYF

v_gene: TRBV6-2/TRBV6-3
d_gene: .
len: 14
abundance: .
j_gene: TRBJ2-7
CDR3nt: TGTGCCAGCAGTTTGGCAGGGAATGTGTACGAGCAGTACTTC
CDR3aa: CASSLAGNVYEQYF

v_gene: TRBV6-2/TRBV6-3
d_gene: .
len: 15
abundance: .
j_gene: TRBJ2-3
CDR3nt: TGTGCCAGCAGTTACGGCCAGGGACCTAAGGGAACGCAGTATTTT
CDR3aa: CASSYGQGPKGTQYF

v_gene: TRBV6-5
d_gene: .
len: 13
abundance: few
j_gene: TRBJ1-6
CDR3nt: TGTGCCAGCAGGAGAGGGGGGGCCTCACCCCTCCACTTT
CDR3aa: CASRRGGASPLHF

v_gene: TRBV7-2
d_gene: .
len: 15
abundance: .
j_gene: TRBJ1-2
CDR3nt: TGTGCCAGCAGCCCTAGTCTGGCCCAAAACTATGGCTACACCTTC
CDR3aa: CASSPSLAQNYGYTF

v_gene: TRBV7-2
d_gene: .
len: 14
abundance: few
j_gene: TRBJ2-7
CDR3nt: TGTGCCAGCAGCCCCTCGTTGCGGACGGGCGAGCAGTACTTC
CDR3aa: CASSPSLRTGEQYF

v_gene: TRBV7-8
d_gene: TRBD2
len: 17
abundance: .
j_gene: TRBJ2-7
CDR3nt: TGTGCCAGCAGCTTTAACCTCGGGGACTACCGCTCCTACGAGCAGTACTTC
CDR3aa: CASSFNLGDYRSYEQYF

v_gene: TRBV7-2
d_gene: TRBD2
len: 16
abundance: few
j_gene: TRBJ2-1
CDR3nt: TGTGCCAGCAGCCCGTTTGGGAGGGGAGGGAAAAATGAGCAGTTCTTC
CDR3aa: CASSPFGRGGKNEQFF

v_gene: TRBV12-3/TRBV12-4
d_gene: TRBD1
len: 14
abundance: .
j_gene: TRBJ2-5
CDR3nt: TGTGCCAGCAGTCGACAGGGGGCTCGAGAGACCCAGTACTTC
CDR3aa: CASSRQGARETQYF

v_gene: TRBV27
d_gene: TRBD2
len: 15
abundance: .
j_gene: TRBJ2-3
CDR3nt: TGTGCCAGCAGCCCAACCTCCCGGGGGGGTGATACGCAGTATTTT
CDR3aa: CASSPTSRGGDTQYF

v_gene: TRBV28
d_gene: .
len: 16
abundance: .
j_gene: TRBJ2-6
CDR3nt: TGTGCCAGCAGTTTACAGGGGTATCATGGGGCCAACGTCCTGACTTTC
CDR3aa: CASSLQGYHGANVLTF

v_gene: TRBV5-6
d_gene: .
len: 14
abundance: .
j_gene: TRBJ1-5
CDR3nt: TGTGCCAGCAGCTGGTATGGGGACCATCAGCCCCAGCATTTT
CDR3aa: CASSWYGDHQPQHF

v_gene: TRBV29-1
d_gene: TRBD2
len: 14
abundance: .
j_gene: TRBJ2-3
CDR3nt: TGCAGCGTTGTACTAGCGGGGGGTACAGATACGCAGTATTTT
CDR3aa: CSVVLAGGTDTQYF

v_gene: TRBV7-2
d_gene: .
len: 15
abundance: .
j_gene: TRBJ2-3
CDR3nt: TGTGCCAGCAGCTCCCCGGACTGGTACACAGATACGCAGTATTTT
CDR3aa: CASSSPDWYTDTQYF

v_gene: TRBV4-3
d_gene: .
len: 16
abundance: .
j_gene: TRBJ2-4
CDR3nt: TGCGCCAGCAGCCAAGGGGGCAGTGTAGCCAAAAACATTCAGTACTTC
CDR3aa: CASSQGGSVAKNIQYF

v_gene: TRBV2
d_gene: TRBD1
len: 14
abundance: .
j_gene: TRBJ1-2
CDR3nt: TGTGCCAGCAGTGAATTGGGGCCGGGACAGGGCTACACCTTC
CDR3aa: CASSELGPGQGYTF

v_gene: TRBV9
d_gene: TRBD1
len: 16
abundance: .
j_gene: TRBJ2-1
CDR3nt: TGTGCCAGCAGCCCATCTCCGGGACAGGGTCTGGATGAGCAGTTCTTC
CDR3aa: CASSPSPGQGLDEQFF

v_gene: TRBV5-4
d_gene: .
len: 13
abundance: few
j_gene: TRBJ2-5
CDR3nt: TGTGCCAGCAGCCCTGACTCAGGAGAGACCCAGTACTTC
CDR3aa: CASSPDSGETQYF

v_gene: TRBV7-2
d_gene: .
len: 15
abundance: .
j_gene: TRBJ2-3
CDR3nt: TGTGCCAGCAGCCCCCAGGGGTCGGGGGCGGGTGGGCAGTATTTT
CDR3aa: CASSPQGSGAGGQYF

v_gene: TRBV10-3
d_gene: TRBD1
len: 13
abundance: .
j_gene: TRBJ1-1
CDR3nt: TGTGCCATCGGCAGGGGGGTGAACACTGAAGCTTTCTTT
CDR3aa: CAIGRGVNTEAFF

v_gene: TRBV6-2/TRBV6-3
d_gene: .
len: 16
abundance: few
j_gene: TRBJ2-3
CDR3nt: TGTGCCAGCAGTCCCTTGAGTGCACTCTCCACAGATACGCAGTATTTT
CDR3aa: CASSPLSALSTDTQYF

v_gene: TRBV30
d_gene: TRBD2
len: 14
abundance: .
j_gene: TRBJ2-1
CDR3nt: TGTGCCTGGTCCGGACTAGTCCGCTACAATGAGCAGTTCTTC
CDR3aa: CAWSGLVRYNEQFF

v_gene: TRBV7-2
d_gene: TRBD1
len: 14
abundance: many
j_gene: TRBJ2-3
CDR3nt: TGTGCCAGCAGCTTAAGACAGGGACCAGATACGCAGTATTTT
CDR3aa: CASSLRQGPDTQYF

v_gene: TRBV28
d_gene: .
len: 17
abundance: .
j_gene: TRBJ1-5
CDR3nt: TGTGCCAGCAGTTTAGCTTGGGGGGGCGTGGGTCGGGAGCCCCAGCATTTT
CDR3aa: CASSLAWGGVGREPQHF

v_gene: TRBV6-5
d_gene: .
len: 13
abundance: few
j_gene: TRBJ1-2
CDR3nt: TGTGCCAGCAGTAGCGGAAGGGGGAGAGGCTACACCTTC
CDR3aa: CASSSGRGRGYTF

v_gene: TRBV19
d_gene: TRBD1
len: 13
abundance: .
j_gene: TRBJ1-5
CDR3nt: TGTGCCAGTAGGGGACAGGGCGATCAGCCCCAGCATTTT
CDR3aa: CASRGQGDQPQHF

v_gene: TRBV6-6
d_gene: .
len: 14
abundance: .
j_gene: TRBJ1-2
CDR3nt: TGTGCCAGCAGTTACTTAGCAGGGGACTATGGCTACAACTTC
CDR3aa: CASSYLAGDYGYNF

v_gene: TRBV28
d_gene: .
len: 14
abundance: few
j_gene: TRBJ2-7
CDR3nt: TGTGCCAGCAGTTTACGACAGACCGACTACGAGCAGTACTTC
CDR3aa: CASSLRQTDYEQYF

v_gene: TRBV28
d_gene: TRBD1
len: 15
abundance: .
j_gene: TRBJ1-6
CDR3nt: TGTGCCAGCAGAGACGGACAGGGCTATAATTCACCCCTCCACTTT
CDR3aa: CASRDGQGYNSPLHF

v_gene: TRBV6-6
d_gene: TRBD1
len: 18
abundance: .
j_gene: TRBJ1-6
CDR3nt: TGTGCCAGCAGTTGGGACAGCCGTCCAAGCTCCTATAATTCACCCCTCCACTTT
CDR3aa: CASSWDSRPSSYNSPLHF

v_gene: TRBV7-2
d_gene: .
len: 15
abundance: few
j_gene: TRBJ2-7
CDR3nt: TGTGCCAGCAGCTTAGATGTGGGCCGCCCCAACGAGCAGTACTTC
CDR3aa: CASSLDVGRPNEQYF

v_gene: TRBV7-2
d_gene: .
len: 16
abundance: few
j_gene: TRBJ1-6
CDR3nt: TGTGCCAGCAGCTCCCCGGCCGGGGCAGGCGGTTCACCCCTCCACTTT
CDR3aa: CASSSPAGAGGSPLHF

v_gene: TRBV7-8
d_gene: .
len: 17
abundance: few
j_gene: TRBJ2-1
CDR3nt: TGTGCCAGCAGCTTAGGGATTACAGGGCGGGCCTACAATGAGCAGTTCTTC
CDR3aa: CASSLGITGRAYNEQFF

v_gene: TRBV20-1
d_gene: .
len: 14
abundance: .
j_gene: TRBJ1-5
CDR3nt: TGCAGTGCTAGACGGTTCGGGGGGAACCAGCCCCAGCATTTT
CDR3aa: CSARRFGGNQPQHF

v_gene: TRBV5-4
d_gene: .
len: 17
abundance: .
j_gene: TRBJ2-3
CDR3nt: TGTGCCAGCAGGGCCGCCACAGGAAGGACCCACACAGATACGCAGTATTTT
CDR3aa: CASRAATGRTHTDTQYF

v_gene: TRBV12-3/TRBV12-4
d_gene: .
len: 13
abundance: .
j_gene: TRBJ1-3
CDR3nt: TGTGCCAGCAGCCAAGTCACTGGAAACACCATATATTTT
CDR3aa: CASSQVTGNTIYF